This T cell receptor (beta chain) originates from a study of response to subunit inactivated influenza vaccine. This CDR3 is 18 amino acids long. Germline CDR1 is MDHEN and CDR2 is SYDVKM. V was clipped by 6 bases and J by 4 bases, with 25 bases between them. This clonotype was detected a few times. The antigen remains undetermined. Using its own MiXCR run on the RT-PCR reads, TCRdb lists one record per CDR3 protein. Of 550,000 to 650,000 distinct CDR3 sequences listed, 12% were seen once; the top ten hold roughly 10%. Study-level points and caveats: The authors offered the suggestion that each seasonal influenza vaccination recruits few new T cells.

The starting material was PBMCs from blood, obtained on the day of vaccination. The chain combines TRBV28 with TRBJ2-1, with a possible D match to TRBD2 (7 bases). The clonotype was recovered from a man aged 50 to 59 who received an inactivated influenza vaccine. The CDR3 DNA follows: TGTGCCAGCAGAGAGGACAGAGACCTCTCTAGCGGATACAATGAGCAGTTCTTC. Translating gives CASREDRDLSSGYNEQFF.